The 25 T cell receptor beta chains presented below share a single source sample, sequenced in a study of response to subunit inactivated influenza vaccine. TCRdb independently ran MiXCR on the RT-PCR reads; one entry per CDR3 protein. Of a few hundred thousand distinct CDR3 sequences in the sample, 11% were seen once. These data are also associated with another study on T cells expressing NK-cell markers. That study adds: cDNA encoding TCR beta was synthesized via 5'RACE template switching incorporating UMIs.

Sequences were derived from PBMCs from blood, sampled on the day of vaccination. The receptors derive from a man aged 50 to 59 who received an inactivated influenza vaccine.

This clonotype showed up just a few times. CDR3 in DNA: TGTGCCAGCAGTGAAATAGATCCGAGAGGGGAGCCCCAGCATTTT. Its translation: CASSEIDPRGEPQHF. The chain is built from TRBV2 and TRBJ1-5; weak D call: TRBD1 (5 bases). This CDR3 has 15 residues. Trimming took 2 bases from V and 8 from J, leaving 16 bases between them. Germline V gene lookup returns CDR1 SNHLY and CDR2 FYNNEI.

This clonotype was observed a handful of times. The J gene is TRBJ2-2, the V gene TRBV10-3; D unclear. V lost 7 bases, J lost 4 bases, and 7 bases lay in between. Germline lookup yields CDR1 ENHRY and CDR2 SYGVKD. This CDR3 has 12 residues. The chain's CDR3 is CAIKPRTGELFF. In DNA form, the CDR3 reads TGTGCCATCAAGCCACGCACCGGGGAGCTGTTTTTT.

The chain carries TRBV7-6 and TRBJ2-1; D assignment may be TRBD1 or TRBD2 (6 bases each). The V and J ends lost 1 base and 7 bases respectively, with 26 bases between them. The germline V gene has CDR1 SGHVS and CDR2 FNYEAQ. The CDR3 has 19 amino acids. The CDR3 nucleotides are TGTGCCAGCAGCTTAGGGTCCCATCGTTCGGGGGCGGGAATAAATGAGCAGTTCTTC. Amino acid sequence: CASSLGSHRSGAGINEQFF.

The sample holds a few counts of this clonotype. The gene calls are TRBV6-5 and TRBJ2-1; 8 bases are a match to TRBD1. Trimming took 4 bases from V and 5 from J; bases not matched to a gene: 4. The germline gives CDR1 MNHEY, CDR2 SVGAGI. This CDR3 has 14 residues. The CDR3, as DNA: TGTGCCAGCAGTTTCGGGACAGGACACAATGAGCAGTTCTTC. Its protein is CASSFGTGHNEQFF.

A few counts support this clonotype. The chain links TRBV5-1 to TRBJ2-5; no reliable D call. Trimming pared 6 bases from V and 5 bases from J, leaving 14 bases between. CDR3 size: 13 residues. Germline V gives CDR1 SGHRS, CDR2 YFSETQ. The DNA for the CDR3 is TGCGCCAGCACTCCTACCAACGTGGAGACCCAGTACTTC. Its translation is CASTPTNVETQYF.

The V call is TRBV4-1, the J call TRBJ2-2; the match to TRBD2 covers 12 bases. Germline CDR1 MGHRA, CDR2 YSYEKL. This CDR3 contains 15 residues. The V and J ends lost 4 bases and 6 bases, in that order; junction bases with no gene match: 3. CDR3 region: CASSLRTSGAGELFF. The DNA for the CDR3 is TGCGCCAGCAGCCTACGGACTAGCGGGGCCGGGGAGCTGTTTTTT.

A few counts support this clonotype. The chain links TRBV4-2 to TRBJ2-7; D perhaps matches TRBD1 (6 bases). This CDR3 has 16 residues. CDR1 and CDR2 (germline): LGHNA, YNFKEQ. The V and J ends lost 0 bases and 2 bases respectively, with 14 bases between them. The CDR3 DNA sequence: TGTGCCAGCAGCCAAGACCCCGGGACACTCACCTACGAGCAGTACTTC. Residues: CASSQDPGTLTYEQYF.

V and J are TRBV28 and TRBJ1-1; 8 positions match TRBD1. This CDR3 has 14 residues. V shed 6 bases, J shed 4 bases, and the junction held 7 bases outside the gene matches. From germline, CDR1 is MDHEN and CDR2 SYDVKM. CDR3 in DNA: TGTGCCAGCAGAACGACAGGGGTAGGCACTGAAGCTTTCTTT. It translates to CASRTTGVGTEAFF.

Written as DNA, the CDR3 is TGCAGTGCTGCGGGATTTTCCTACGAGCAGTACTTC. Its protein is CSAAGFSYEQYF. The chain is built from TRBV20-1 and TRBJ2-7, with D maybe TRBD2 (6 bases). V was pared by 5 bases and J by 1 base, with 9 bases between. This CDR3 is 12 amino acids long. Germline values: CDR1 DFQATT, CDR2 SNEGSKA (reference sequence).

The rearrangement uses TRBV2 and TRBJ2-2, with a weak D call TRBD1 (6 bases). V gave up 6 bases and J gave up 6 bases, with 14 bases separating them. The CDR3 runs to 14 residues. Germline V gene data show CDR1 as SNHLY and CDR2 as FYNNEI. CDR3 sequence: CASRSDTGSGELFF. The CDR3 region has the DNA TGTGCCAGCAGGAGCGACACAGGGTCCGGGGAGCTGTTTTTT.

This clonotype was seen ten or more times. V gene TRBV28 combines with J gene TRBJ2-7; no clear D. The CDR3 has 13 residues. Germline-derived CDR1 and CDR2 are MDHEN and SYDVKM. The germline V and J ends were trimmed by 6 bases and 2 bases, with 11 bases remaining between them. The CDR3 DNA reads TGTGCCAGCAGCAACCCTGGGGCCTACGAGCAGTACTTC. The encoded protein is CASSNPGAYEQYF. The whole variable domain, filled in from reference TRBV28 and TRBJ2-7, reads DVKVTQSSRYLVKRTGEKVFLECVQDMDHENMFWYRQDPGLGLRLIYFSYDVKMKEKGDIPEGYSVSREKKERFSLILESASTNQTSMYLCASSNPGAYEQYFGPGTRLTVT.

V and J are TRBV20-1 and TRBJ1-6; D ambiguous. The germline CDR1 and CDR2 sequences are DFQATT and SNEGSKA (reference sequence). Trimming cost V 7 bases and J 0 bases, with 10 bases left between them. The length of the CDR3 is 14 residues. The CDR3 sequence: CSGFDFSYNSPLHF. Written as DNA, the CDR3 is TGCAGTGGTTTTGACTTCTCCTATAATTCACCCCTCCACTTT.

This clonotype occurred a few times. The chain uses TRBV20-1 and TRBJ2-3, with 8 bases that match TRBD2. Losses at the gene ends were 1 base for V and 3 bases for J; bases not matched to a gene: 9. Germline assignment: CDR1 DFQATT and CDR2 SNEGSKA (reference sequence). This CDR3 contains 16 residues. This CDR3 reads CSARVTSGRWTDTQYF. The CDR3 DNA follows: TGCAGTGCTAGAGTAACGAGCGGGAGATGGACAGATACGCAGTATTTT.

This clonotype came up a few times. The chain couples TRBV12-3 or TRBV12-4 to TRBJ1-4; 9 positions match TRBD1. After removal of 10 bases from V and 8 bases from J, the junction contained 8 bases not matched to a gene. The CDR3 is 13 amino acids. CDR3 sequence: CATRRQGGEKLFF. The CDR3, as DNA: TGTGCCACCAGAAGACAGGGGGGAGAAAAACTGTTTTTT.

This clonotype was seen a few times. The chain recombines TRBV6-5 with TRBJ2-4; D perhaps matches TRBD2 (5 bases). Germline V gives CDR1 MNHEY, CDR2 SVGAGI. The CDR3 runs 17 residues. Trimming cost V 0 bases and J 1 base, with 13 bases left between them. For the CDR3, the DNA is TGTGCCAGCAGTTACTCTGCGGGCCCCGGGGCCAAAAACATTCAGTACTTC. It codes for CASSYSAGPGAKNIQYF.

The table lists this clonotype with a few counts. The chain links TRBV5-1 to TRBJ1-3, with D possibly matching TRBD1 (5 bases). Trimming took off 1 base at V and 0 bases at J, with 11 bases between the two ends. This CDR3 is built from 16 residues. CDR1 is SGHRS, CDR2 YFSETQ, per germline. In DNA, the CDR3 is TGCGCCAGCAGCTTGAAGGCAGGGAGCTCTGGAAACACCATATATTTT. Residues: CASSLKAGSSGNTIYF.

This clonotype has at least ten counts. The CDR3, as DNA: TGCAGTGCTATATCAGGGAACACTGAAGCTTTCTTT. Translation: CSAISGNTEAFF. The chain employs TRBV20-1 and TRBJ1-1; D is unresolved. Germline assignment: CDR1 DFQATT and CDR2 SNEGSKA (reference sequence). CDR3 length equals 12 residues. The ends were cut back, 4 bases at V and 1 base at J, with 7 bases in the middle.

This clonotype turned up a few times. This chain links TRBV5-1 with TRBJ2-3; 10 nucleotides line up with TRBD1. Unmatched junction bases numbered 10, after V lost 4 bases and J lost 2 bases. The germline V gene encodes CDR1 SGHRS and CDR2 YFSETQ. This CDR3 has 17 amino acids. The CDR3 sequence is CASSAVPGQGTTDTQYF. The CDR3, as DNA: TGCGCCAGCAGCGCGGTCCCGGGACAGGGGACCACAGATACGCAGTATTTT.

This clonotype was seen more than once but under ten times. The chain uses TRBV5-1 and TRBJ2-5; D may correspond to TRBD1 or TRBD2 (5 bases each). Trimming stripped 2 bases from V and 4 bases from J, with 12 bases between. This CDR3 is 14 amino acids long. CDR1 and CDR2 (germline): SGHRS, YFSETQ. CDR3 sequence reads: CASSLEGRTETQYF. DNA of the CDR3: TGCGCCAGCAGCTTAGAGGGGCGGACAGAGACCCAGTACTTC.

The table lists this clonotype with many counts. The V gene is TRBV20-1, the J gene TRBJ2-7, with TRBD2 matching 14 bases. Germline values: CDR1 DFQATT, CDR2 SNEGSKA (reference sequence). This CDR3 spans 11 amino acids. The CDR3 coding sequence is TGCGGGACTAGCGGGAGTTACGAGCAGTACTTC. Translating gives CGTSGSYEQYF.

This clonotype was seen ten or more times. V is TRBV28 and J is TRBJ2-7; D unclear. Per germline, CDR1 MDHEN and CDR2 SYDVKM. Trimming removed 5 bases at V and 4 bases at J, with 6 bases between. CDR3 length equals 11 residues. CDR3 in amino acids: CASSRQYEQYF. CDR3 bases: TGTGCCAGCAGTCGGCAGTACGAGCAGTACTTC.

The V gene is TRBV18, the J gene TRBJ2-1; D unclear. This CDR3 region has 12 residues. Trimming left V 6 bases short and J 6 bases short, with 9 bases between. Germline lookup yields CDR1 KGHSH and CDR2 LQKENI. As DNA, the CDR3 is TGTGCCAGCTCGCGGACCTTCAATGAGCAGTTCTTC. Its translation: CASSRTFNEQFF.

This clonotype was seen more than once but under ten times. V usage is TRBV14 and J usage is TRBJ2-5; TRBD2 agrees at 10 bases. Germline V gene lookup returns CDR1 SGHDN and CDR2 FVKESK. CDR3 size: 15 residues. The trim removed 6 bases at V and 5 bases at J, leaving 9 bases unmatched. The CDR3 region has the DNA TGTGCCAGCAGTACTAGCGGGAATTGGGCCGAGACCCAGTACTTC. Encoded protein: CASSTSGNWAETQYF.

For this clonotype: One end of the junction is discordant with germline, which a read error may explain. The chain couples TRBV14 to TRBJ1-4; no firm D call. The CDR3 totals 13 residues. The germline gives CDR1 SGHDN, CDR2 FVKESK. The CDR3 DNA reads TGTGCCAGCAGCCGCCAACGTGGGGAAAACCTGTTTTTT. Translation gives CASSRQRGENLFF.

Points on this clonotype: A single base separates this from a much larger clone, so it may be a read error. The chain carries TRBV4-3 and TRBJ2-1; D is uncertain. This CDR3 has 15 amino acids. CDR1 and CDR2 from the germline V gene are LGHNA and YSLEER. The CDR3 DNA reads TGCGCCAGCAGCCAAGATCCCCACCCCTACGATGAGCAGTTCTTC. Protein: CASSQDPHPYDEQFF.